This passage covers 20 T cell receptor beta chains from one sample sequenced in a study of T cell clonality in common variable immunodeficiency. Only in-frame clones appear in the TCRdb table, and some are missing; sequencing was by immunoSEQ multiplex PCR. The sample has roughly 34,000 clones, none seen only once; the top ten hold around 1%. The specimen sequenced was peripheral blood mononuclear cells. These receptors all come from a person aged 18 to 75 in good health.

This clone is medium-sized (0.01 to 0.1%) in the sample. The CDR3 goes on 3 residues after the read ends, and that part is filled in from the germline J gene. The V call is TRBV30, the J call TRBJ2-1, with 9 bases lining up with TRBD1. The CDR3 extends over 13 amino acids. V was clipped by 8 bases and J by 4 bases; unmatched bases: 6. CDR1 and CDR2 from the germline V gene are GTSNPN and SVGIG (reference sequence). CDR3 region: CARTGQGYNEQFF. CDR3 DNA (partial): TGTGCCCGGACGGGACAGGGATACAATGAG.

This clone was recorded at least ten times. The read halts 3 residues ahead of the CDR3 end, with the missing end drawn from the germline J gene. V gene TRBV7-2 combines with J gene TRBJ2-5; TRBD2 is a possible D gene (6 bases). The V and J ends lost 5 bases and 5 bases respectively, with 15 bases between them. This CDR3 spans 14 amino acids. Germline CDR1 SGHTA, CDR2 FQGNSA. The CDR3 sequence: CASSEGLLGETQYF. The sequenced CDR3 bases are TGTGCCAGCAGCGAGGGACTGCTCGGGGAGACC.

This clone came up a few times. Read data end 3 residues before the CDR3 end; the end is taken from the germline J gene. This sequence joins TRBV7-9 and TRBJ1-4; possible D gene TRBD1, 5 bases. The CDR3 length is 15 residues. Between the trimmed V and J ends, which lost 5 bases and 4 bases, there was a span of 14 bases. Per the germline V gene, CDR1 is SEHNR and CDR2 is FQNEAQ (reference sequence). CDR3 DNA, as far as it was read: TGTGCCAGCAGCCTATTGACAGCTTTTAATGAAAAA. This encodes CASSLLTAFNEK. The full CDR3 reads CASSLLTAFNEKLFF. The whole variable domain, remainder taken from reference TRBV7-9 and TRBJ1-4, is DTGVSQNPRHKITKRGQNVTFRCDPISEHNRLYWYRQTLGQGPEFLTYFQNEAQLEKSRLLSDRFSAERPKGSFSTLEIQRTEQGDSAMYLCASSLLTAFNEKLFFGSGTQLSVL.

This clone was picked up many times. The read stops 3 residues short of the end of the CDR3; the missing end is completed from the germline J gene. The chain joins TRBV5-1 to TRBJ1-2; a possible D gene is TRBD1 (5 bases). Deletions cut 4 bases from V and 2 bases from J, with 15 bases between. This CDR3 is built from 15 residues. Germline V gene sequence: CDR1 SGHRS, CDR2 YFSETQ. Here the CDR3 reads CASSPQQEINYGYTF. The DNA read from the CDR3 is TGCGCCAGCAGCCCTCAACAGGAAATAAACTATGGC.

This clone was recorded many times. CDR3 DNA (partial): TGCGCCAGCAGCTTGGGGGGCGCCAACTCCTACGAG. This sequence encodes CASSLGGANSYE. The whole CDR3 sequence reads CASSLGGANSYEQYF. V gene TRBV5-1 combines with J gene TRBJ2-7, with D maybe TRBD1 (5 bases). The read finishes 3 residues shy of the CDR3 end, and the germline J gene is used to complete it. The CDR3 has 15 residues. The V end was cut by 0 bases, the J end by 0 bases, with 10 bases between. CDR1 and CDR2 (germline): SGHRS, YFSETQ.

This clone was counted at least ten times. The read terminates 3 residues before the CDR3 end, so the remaining end is supplied by the germline J gene. This chain connects TRBV5-4 to TRBJ1-6; D is perhaps TRBD1 (5 bases). Germline V gene lookup returns CDR1 SGHNT and CDR2 YYREEE (reference sequence). Trimming took 4 bases from V and 6 from J, leaving 11 bases between them. This CDR3 has 14 amino acids. The CDR3 is CASSRDSLNSPLHF. The covered CDR3 bases are TGTGCCAGCAGCCGCGACAGTCTTAATTCACCC.

This clone was detected ten times or more. The CDR3 goes on 3 residues after the read ends, and that part is filled in from the germline J gene. The chain couples TRBV18 to TRBJ1-1, with 10 nucleotides matching TRBD1. This CDR3 spans 16 amino acids. Germline trimming cut 2 bases from V and 0 bases from J; bases unmatched to any gene: 3. Per germline, CDR1 KGHSH and CDR2 LQKENI. The covered CDR3 bases are TGTGCCAGCTCACCAGCGGACAGGGGGTTGAACACTGAA. Encoded protein: CASSPADRGLNTE. The entire CDR3 protein is CASSPADRGLNTEAFF.

Points on this clone: A far larger clone is off by one base, so a read error is likely. The read finishes 3 residues shy of the CDR3 end, and the germline J gene is used to complete it. The gene calls are TRBV6-2 or TRBV6-3 and TRBJ2-7, with 9 bases lining up with TRBD2. There are 14 residues in the CDR3. Germline values: CDR1 MNHEY, CDR2 SVGEGT. With V trimmed by 8 bases and J by 0 bases, 5 bases remained unmatched. The CDR3 spells CASPSSGTSYEQYF. The part of the CDR3 DNA that was read is TGTGCCAGCCCCTCTAGCGGGACCTCCTACGAG.

This clone was found many times. The CDR3 end lies 3 residues beyond the end of the read and is filled in from the germline J gene. The rearrangement links TRBV7-2 to TRBJ2-1; D is ambiguous. Germline values: CDR1 SGHTA, CDR2 FQGNSA. V was cut by 3 bases and J by 8 bases, with 8 bases left in between. The CDR3 loop spans 12 amino acids. The CDR3 is CASSFLNHEQFF. The sequenced CDR3 bases are TGTGCCAGCAGCTTCTTAAATCATGAG. Supplemented by reference TRBV7-2 and TRBJ2-1, the full variable domain reads GAGVSQSPSNKVTEKGKDVELRCDPISGHTALYWYRQSLGQGLEFLIYFQGNSAPDKSGLPSDRFSAERTGGSVSTLTIQRTQQEDSAVYLCASSFLNHEQFFGPGTRLTVL.

The sample holds many counts of this clone. The sequenced CDR3 bases are TGCGCCAGCAGTAATAGCGGGAGTGGCACAGATACG. This sequence encodes CASSNSGSGTDT. The CDR3, in full, reads CASSNSGSGTDTQYF. The chain joins TRBV5-1 to TRBJ2-3; TRBD2 matches 9 bases. The missing CDR3 end, 3 residues past where the read stops, is filled in from the germline J gene. In germline, CDR1 is SGHRS, CDR2 YFSETQ. This CDR3 is 15 amino acids long. Trimming at V came to 5 bases and at J to 1 base, leaving 5 bases not matched to a gene. The full variable domain, rest sourced from reference TRBV5-1 and TRBJ2-3, is KAGVTQTPRYLIKTRGQQVTLSCSPISGHRSVSWYQQTPGQGLQFLFEYFSETQRNKGNFPGRFSGRQFSNSRSEMNVSTLELGDSALYLCASSNSGSGTDTQYFGPGTRLTVL.

This clone was picked up many times. The CDR3 extends 3 residues past the end of the read, so its final part is completed from the germline J gene. This rearrangement joins TRBV19 to TRBJ2-6, with D hard to call. Germline CDR1 reads LNHDA; CDR2 reads SQIVND (reference sequence). This CDR3 is 16 amino acids long. Trimming removed 1 base from V and 0 bases from J, with 7 bases in between. CDR3 DNA (partial): TGTGCCAGTAGTATAGTCGTCAGCTCTGGGGCCAACGTC. This encodes CASSIVVSSGANV. The entire CDR3 sequence reads CASSIVVSSGANVLTF.

This clone is medium-sized by share. Sequencing ends 3 residues short of the CDR3 end; the germline J gene provides the rest. This sequence joins TRBV29-1 and TRBJ2-1; 8 bases are a match to TRBD1. Losses at the gene ends were 7 bases for V and 7 bases for J; bases not matched to a gene: 9. The V gene's germline CDR1 is SQVTM and CDR2 ANQGSEA. The length of the CDR3 is 13 residues. CDR3 region: CSASGQGANEQFF. CDR3 DNA (partial): TGCAGCGCCTCAGGGCAGGGGGCGAATGAG.

This clone has a count of ten or more. The CDR3 goes on 3 residues after the read ends, and that part is filled in from the germline J gene. The rearrangement joins TRBV9 to TRBJ2-3, with a weak D call TRBD2 (5 bases). V was trimmed by 6 bases and J by 0 bases, leaving 23 bases between them. The CDR3 extends over 18 amino acids. Germline CDR1 is SGDLS and CDR2 is YYNGEE. CDR3 loop: CASTGRRVAKVSTDTQYF. Incomplete CDR3 DNA: TGTGCCAGCACCGGACGGCGGGTGGCAAAAGTCAGCACAGATACG.

This clone was seen only a few times. The read terminates 3 residues ahead of where the CDR3 ends, so the germline J gene completes it. The rearrangement links TRBV19 to TRBJ1-1, with TRBD1 matching 12 bases. V lost 6 bases to trimming and J lost 6 bases; unmatched junction nucleotides: 8. The CDR3 consists of 15 residues. Germline values: CDR1 LNHDA, CDR2 SQIVND (reference sequence). CDR3 loop: CASSLGQGARAEAFF. CDR3 DNA (partial): TGTGCCAGTAGCCTGGGACAGGGGGCAAGGGCTGAA.

This clone appeared a few times. The read ends 3 residues before the CDR3 terminus; that terminus is restored from the germline J gene. J is TRBJ1-2 and V is TRBV18; no reliable D call. Germline CDR1 KGHSH, CDR2 LQKENI. This CDR3 is built from 15 residues. The chain's CDR3 is CASSPGLAGADDYTF. The CDR3 DNA, read in part, is TGTGCCAGCTCACCCGGACTAGCGGGAGCCGATGAC.

With regard to this clone: The CDR3 end falls 3 residues outside the read, so it is completed with the germline J gene. V and J are TRBV2 and TRBJ1-2; TRBD1 matches 10 bases. Germline-derived CDR1 and CDR2 are SNHLY and FYNNEI. This CDR3 region has 13 residues. The J segment lost 2 bases and the V segment lost 6 bases, leaving 0 bases of the junction unmatched. CDR3 amino acids: CASRGQGNYGYTF. Incomplete CDR3 DNA: TGTGCCAGCAGGGGACAGGGGAACTATGGC.

This clone was seen ten or more times. CDR3 region: CASSFARNQPQHF. The CDR3 DNA, read in part, is TGTGCCAGCAGTTTTGCGAGAAATCAGCCC. The chain is built from TRBV27 and TRBJ1-5; D gene unclear. The read ends 3 residues early relative to the CDR3; the germline J gene fills the gap. From germline, CDR1 is MNHEY and CDR2 SMNVEV (reference sequence). CDR3 length equals 13 residues. V lost 3 bases and J 4 bases, leaving 7 bases between the germline ends.

The sample holds many counts of this clone. Germline and junction disagree at one end, which may indicate a read error. The read terminates 3 residues before the CDR3 end, so the remaining end is supplied by the germline J gene. The genes are TRBV4-2 and TRBJ1-2, with 8 bases that match TRBD1. The CDR3 sequence is 15 residues long. CDR1 and CDR2 (germline): LGHNA, YNFKEQ. CDR3 bases read: TGCGCCAGCAGCCAAATCGACAGGGGAGTCTATGGC. Amino acids: CASSQIDRGVYG. In full, the CDR3 reads CASSQIDRGVYGYTF.

This clone was counted many times. Read data end 3 residues before the CDR3 end; the end is taken from the germline J gene. The chain joins TRBV7-9 to TRBJ2-5, with TRBD2 identical over 8 bases. The V and J ends lost 7 bases and 2 bases, in that order; junction bases with no gene match: 9. The CDR3 has 15 amino acids. The V gene's germline CDR1 is SEHNR and CDR2 FQNEAQ (reference sequence). CDR3 DNA, as far as it was read: TGTGCCAGCACTCTCAGCGGGGGCCCACAAGAGACC. The encoded protein is CASTLSGGPQET. The whole CDR3 sequence is CASTLSGGPQETQYF.

Comment on this clone: The read ends 3 residues early relative to the CDR3; the germline J gene fills the gap. This sequence joins TRBV5-6 and TRBJ1-2; unclear D gene. The length of the CDR3 is 13 residues. In germline, CDR1 is SGHDT, CDR2 YYEEEE. With 0 bases removed from V and 6 bases from J, the gap between germline ends came to 9 bases. Incomplete CDR3 DNA: TGTGCCAGCAGCTTGGTGGCAGAGAATGGC. Translating gives CASSLVAENG. The CDR3 reads in full as CASSLVAENGYTF.